This T cell receptor beta chain was recovered during a study of T-cell reconstitution after alpha-beta-depleted transplantation in children (dated by TCRdb to 2015 to 2016). Study-wide context: Using TCR repertoire profiling, the study quantitatively followed how T-cell immune reconstitution unfolded in children after TCRalphabeta/CD19-depleted allogeneic hematopoietic cell transplantation.

Trimming accounts for 1 base at V and 8 bases at J, while the number of junction bases matched to no gene is 6. CDR1 MGHRA and CDR2 YSYEKL were looked up in the germline V gene. From the cysteine up to the phenylalanine, the CDR3 has a length of 16 residues. Left in the record is the CDR3 DNA by itself, 48 bases read in frame from the first base. General findings and caveats noted by the study authors: The high TCRbeta diversity at day 60 in some patients was ascribed to recipient T cells and intrathymic progenitors that had survived conditioning. Hyperexpanded clone frequencies declined over subsequent months; after one year, T-cell counts and TCRbeta diversity were mostly attributed to newly produced T cells. About two months after transplant, the apparently early recovery of alphabetaT-cell counts reportedly depended on just several hundred clones that had expanded rapidly and came from non-depleted graft cells.

The sample holds a few counts of this clonotype. Its target antigen remains unknown. Base qualities are not recorded, but no much larger clone differs from it by a single base. The library was generated by PCR. Reads for this sample came from an Illumina HiSeq 2500. To normalize quantification of the TCRbeta repertoire, the TCR libraries were built with molecular barcoding that relied on unique molecular identifiers. The public reads were run again by TCRdb, first through fastp at Q25 and then through MiXCR, and only productive beta chains were kept. Every entry covers one CDR3 protein and lists the most common genes and DNA from its rows. The sample includes 700,000 to 850,000 distinct CDR3 sequences, with about 16% observed a single time. In total, the top ten clones hold roughly 5% of the sample. Interpreted using the paper, the treatment or condition label stands for: allogeneic hematopoietic cell transplantation with graft depleted of TCRalphabeta T cells and CD19 B cells. Transplant recipients were children who received TCRalphabeta/CD19-depleted allogeneic hematopoietic cell grafts.

The clonotype was recovered from a male patient younger than 18 who had a stem cell transplant for acute lymphoblastic leukemia, so the T cells may come from the graft donor. This sample comprised PBMCs, mostly from graft donor cells, obtained 360 days after TCRalphabeta/CD19-depleted stem cell transplant. This chain is built from TRBV4-1 and TRBJ2-1; TRBD1 aligns with 12 central bases. DNA sequence: TGCGCCAGCAGCCAAGTGGGACAGGGGGCGGAGGATGAGCAGTTCTTC. The encoded protein is CASSQVGQGAEDEQFF.